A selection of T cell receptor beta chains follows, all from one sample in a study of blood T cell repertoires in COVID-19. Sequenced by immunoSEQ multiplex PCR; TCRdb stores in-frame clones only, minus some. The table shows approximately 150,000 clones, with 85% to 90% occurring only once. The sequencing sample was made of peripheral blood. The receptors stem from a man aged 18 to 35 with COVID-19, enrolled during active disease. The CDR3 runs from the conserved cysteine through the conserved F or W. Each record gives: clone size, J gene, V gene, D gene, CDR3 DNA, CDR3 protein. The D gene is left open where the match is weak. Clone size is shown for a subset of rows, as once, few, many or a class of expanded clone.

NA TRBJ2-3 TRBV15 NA TGTGCCACCAGCAGAGATAGGAGGCAGGGCACAGATACGCAGTATTTT CATSRDRRQGTDTQYF
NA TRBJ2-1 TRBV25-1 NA TGTGCCAGCACCCTAGGGGGCTACAATGAGCAGTTCTTC CASTLGGYNEQFF
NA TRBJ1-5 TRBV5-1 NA TGCGCCAGCAGCGAGGGTTCAAGCAATCAGCCCCAGCATTTT CASSEGSSNQPQHF
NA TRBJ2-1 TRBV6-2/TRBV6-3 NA TGTGCCAGCAGCAATTTCCGGGACAACCCCAGCTCCTACAATGAGCAGTTCTTC CASSNFRDNPSSYNEQFF
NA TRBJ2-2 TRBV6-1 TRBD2 TGTGCCAGCAGTGAAGCCCTAGCGGGCAGAACCGGGGAGCTGTTTTTT CASSEALAGRTGELFF
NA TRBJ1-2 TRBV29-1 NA TGCAGCGCTCAACGGCCAGGGCTGTATGGCTACACCTTC CSAQRPGLYGYTF
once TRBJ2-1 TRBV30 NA TGTGCCTGGAGTGACGGGAGCTTGAATGAGCAGTTCTTC CAWSDGSLNEQFF
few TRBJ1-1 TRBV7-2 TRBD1 TGTGCCAGCAGCCCCCGACAGGGTCAGAACACTGAAGCTTTCTTT CASSPRQGQNTEAFF
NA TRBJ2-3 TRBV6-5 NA TGTGCCAGCAGTTACGGCCATACGCAGTATTTT CASSYGHTQYF
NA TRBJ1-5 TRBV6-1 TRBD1 TGTGCCAGCAGTTCGGACAGGGGGGCCCGGCGCCCCCAGCATTTT CASSSDRGARRPQHF
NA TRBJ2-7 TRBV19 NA TGTGCCAGTAGTACCTCAGGGGCCAGCTCCTACGAGCAGTACTTC CASSTSGASSYEQYF
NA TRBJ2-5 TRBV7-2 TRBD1 TGTGCCAGCAGCTTAGAAATATCCGGGACAGGGGATTTCCAAGAGACCCAGTACTTC CASSLEISGTGDFQETQYF
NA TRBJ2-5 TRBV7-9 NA TGTGCCAGCAGCTCTACACCGGGACATCTAGAGACCCAGTACTTC CASSSTPGHLETQYF
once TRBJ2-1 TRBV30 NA TGTGCCTGGAGTCCCCTCAATGAGCAGTTCTTC CAWSPLNEQFF
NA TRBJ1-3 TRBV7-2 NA TGTGCCAGCAGCTTAGCCCTACGCCCCTCTGGAAACACCATATATTTT CASSLALRPSGNTIYF
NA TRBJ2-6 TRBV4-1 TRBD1 TGCGCCAGCAGCCAAGCCGGGACAGGCGGGGCCAACGTCCTGACTTTC CASSQAGTGGANVLTF
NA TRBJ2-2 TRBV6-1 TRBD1 TGTGCCAGCAGTGACGTGGGACAGGGGCACACCGGGGAGCTGTTTTTT CASSDVGQGHTGELFF
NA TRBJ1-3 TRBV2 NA TGTGCCAGCAGTGACCCTTTGACAGGCGCAGGAAACACCATATATTTT CASSDPLTGAGNTIYF
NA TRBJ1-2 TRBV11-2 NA TGTGCCGAGGCCCAGGGGTCCCATGGCTACACCTTC CAEAQGSHGYTF
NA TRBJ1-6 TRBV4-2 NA TGTGCCAGCAGCCAAGACTTGTTTCCGGAGGGGACGGGTTCACCCCTCCACTTT CASSQDLFPEGTGSPLHF
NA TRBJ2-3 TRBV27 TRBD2 TGTGCCAGCAGTTTCGGGACTAGGGGCACAGATACGCAGTATTTT CASSFGTRGTDTQYF
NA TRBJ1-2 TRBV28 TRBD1 TGTGCCAGCACCCCGACAGGGGTGGCCTATGGCTACACCTTC CASTPTGVAYGYTF
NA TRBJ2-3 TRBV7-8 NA TGTGCCAGCAGCTTAGGCCGGCTAGCCACAGATACGCAGTATTTT CASSLGRLATDTQYF
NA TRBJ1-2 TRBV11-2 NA TGTGCCAGCAGCTCCACAAGGGACAACGCTAACTATGGCTACACCTTC CASSSTRDNANYGYTF
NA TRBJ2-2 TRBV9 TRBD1 TGTGCCAGCAGCCTAGGGACAGTTCCTACCGGGGAGCTGTTTTTT CASSLGTVPTGELFF
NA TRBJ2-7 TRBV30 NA TGTGCCTGGAGGGGGCCCTTCTCCTACGAGCAGTACTTC CAWRGPFSYEQYF
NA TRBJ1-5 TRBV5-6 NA TGTGCCAGCAGCTTGGAAGCTAGCAATCAGCCCCAGCATTTT CASSLEASNQPQHF
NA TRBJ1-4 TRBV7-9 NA TGTGCCAGCAGCTTAGATTTCTCCGATGAAAAACTGCTTTTT CASSLDFSDEKLLF
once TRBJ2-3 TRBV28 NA TGTGCCAGCTCGGCAACTAGCCCTTGGGATACGCAGTATTTT CASSATSPWDTQYF
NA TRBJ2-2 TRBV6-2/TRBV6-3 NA TGTGCCAGCAGTTACTGGGGGCGCGTCACCGGGGAGCTGTTTTTT CASSYWGRVTGELFF
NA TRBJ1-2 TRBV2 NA TGTGCCAGCAGTGAACAGGGTAACTATGGCTACACCTTC CASSEQGNYGYTF
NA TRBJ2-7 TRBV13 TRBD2 TGTGCCAGCAGCCGACTAGCGGGAGGAACCTACGAGCAGTACTTC CASSRLAGGTYEQYF
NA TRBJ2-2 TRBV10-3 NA TGTGCCATCAGCTCCCCAGAGAACACCGGGGAGCTGTTTTTT CAISSPENTGELFF
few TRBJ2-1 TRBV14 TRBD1 TGTGCCAGCAGCCACTACGGGGGACAGGGTCCCAATGAGCAGTTCTTC CASSHYGGQGPNEQFF
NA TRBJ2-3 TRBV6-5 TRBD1 TGTGCCAGCAGTCGACACAGGGGTGGTACGCAGTATTTT CASSRHRGGTQYF
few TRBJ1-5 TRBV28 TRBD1 TGTGCCAGCAGTTCCGTGGACAGGCGCAATCAGCCCCAGCATTTT CASSSVDRRNQPQHF
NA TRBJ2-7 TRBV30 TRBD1 TGTGCCTGGAGCACAGGGGCCGAGCAGTACTTC CAWSTGAEQYF
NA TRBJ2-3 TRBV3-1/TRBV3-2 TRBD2 TGTGCCAGCAGCCAGGGACTAGCGGGCGGCCTAAGCACAGATACGCAGTATTTT CASSQGLAGGLSTDTQYF
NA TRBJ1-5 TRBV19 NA TGTGCCAGTAGTATGGGTTGGGGGGGCGGCAATCAGCCCCAGCATTTT CASSMGWGGGNQPQHF
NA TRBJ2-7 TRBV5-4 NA TGTGCCAGCAGGCGGGGAAGCTCCTACGAGCAGTACTTC CASRRGSSYEQYF
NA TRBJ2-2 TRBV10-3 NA TGTGCCATCAGTGAGATTACAGGACACCCGAACACCGGGGAGCTGTTTTTT CAISEITGHPNTGELFF
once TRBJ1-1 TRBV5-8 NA TGTGCCAGCAGCTTGGTCTTAGGGGGAGGGGGCACTGAAGCTTTCTTT CASSLVLGGGGTEAFF
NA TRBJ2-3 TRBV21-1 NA TGTGCCAGCAGTAAGCGGGCCCACCGGCGAGGCACAGATACGCAGTATTTT CASSKRAHRRGTDTQYF
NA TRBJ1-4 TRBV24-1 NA TGTGCCACCACTCGACAGGTTTCCCCATCAACTAATGAAAAACTGCTTTTT CATTRQVSPSTNEKLLF
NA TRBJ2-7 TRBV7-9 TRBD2 TGTGCCAGCAGCTCAGGGGTTGGCGGGAGGTCCTACGAGCAGTACTTC CASSSGVGGRSYEQYF
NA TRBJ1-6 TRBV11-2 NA TGTGCCAGCAGCCCCGTCACAGGGCCCTATAATTCACCCCTCCACTTT CASSPVTGPYNSPLHF
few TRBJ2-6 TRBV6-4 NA TGTGCCAGCAGTGGGACATCTGGGGCCAACGTCCTGACTTTC CASSGTSGANVLTF
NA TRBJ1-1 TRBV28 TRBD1 TGTGCCAGCAGGGCAGGGGGCGGAGGCACTGAAGCTTTCTTT CASRAGGGGTEAFF
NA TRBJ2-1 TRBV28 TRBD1 TGTGCCAGCAGTTTAGATAGGACAGGTAACTACAATGAGCAGTTCTTC CASSLDRTGNYNEQFF
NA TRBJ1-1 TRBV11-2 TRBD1 TGTGCCAGCAGCGCACAGGGGTGGAACACTGAAGCTTTCTTT CASSAQGWNTEAFF
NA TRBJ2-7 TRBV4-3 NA TGCGCCAGCAGCCAAGTCGGCGGGTCCTACGAGCAGTACTTC CASSQVGGSYEQYF
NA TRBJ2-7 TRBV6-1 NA TGTGCCAGCAGTGAAGATTGGCAAGACTACGAGCAGTACTTC CASSEDWQDYEQYF
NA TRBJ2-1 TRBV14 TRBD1 TGTGCCAGCAGCCCCGGGACAGGGTGGCGTGAGCAGTTCTTC CASSPGTGWREQFF
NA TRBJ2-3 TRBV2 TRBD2 TGTGCCAGCAGCGGACTAGCGGGAGCAGATACGCAGTATTTT CASSGLAGADTQYF
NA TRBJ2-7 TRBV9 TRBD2 TGTGCCAGCAGCGCGAAACGGGACTACTCCTACGAGCAGTACTTC CASSAKRDYSYEQYF
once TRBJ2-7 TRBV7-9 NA TGTGCCAGCAGCCGTGTCAAACTCAGACAGAGCTCCTACGAGCAGTACTTC CASSRVKLRQSSYEQYF
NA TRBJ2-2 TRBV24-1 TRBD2 TGTGCCACCAGTGATTTGTCACTAGCGGACGGGGAGCTGTTTTTT CATSDLSLADGELFF
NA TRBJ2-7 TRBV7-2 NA TGTGCCAGCAGCTTAGTCTCCTTCCCTACTGGGGAGGAGCAGTACTTC CASSLVSFPTGEEQYF
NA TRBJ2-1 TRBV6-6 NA TGTGCCAGCAGTTACTGGGTGGGCCAGTTCTTC CASSYWVGQFF